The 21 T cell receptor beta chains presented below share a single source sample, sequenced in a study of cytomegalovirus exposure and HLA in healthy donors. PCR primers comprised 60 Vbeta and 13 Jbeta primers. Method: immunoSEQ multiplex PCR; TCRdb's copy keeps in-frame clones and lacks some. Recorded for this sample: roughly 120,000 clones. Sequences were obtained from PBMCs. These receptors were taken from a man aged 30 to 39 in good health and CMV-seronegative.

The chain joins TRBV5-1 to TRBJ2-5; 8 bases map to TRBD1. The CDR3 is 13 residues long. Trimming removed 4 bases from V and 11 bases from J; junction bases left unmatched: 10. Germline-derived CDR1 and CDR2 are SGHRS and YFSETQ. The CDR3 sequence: CASSRTGFGEQYF. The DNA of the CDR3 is TGCGCCAGCAGCCGGACAGGGTTTGGAGAGCAGTACTTC.

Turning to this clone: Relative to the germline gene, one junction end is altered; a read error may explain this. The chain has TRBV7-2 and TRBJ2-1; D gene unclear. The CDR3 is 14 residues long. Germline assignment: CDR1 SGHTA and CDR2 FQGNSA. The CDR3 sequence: CASSQRFAVVERFF. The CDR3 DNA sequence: TGTGCCAGCAGCCAACGGTTCGCTGTAGTTGAGCGGTTCTTC.

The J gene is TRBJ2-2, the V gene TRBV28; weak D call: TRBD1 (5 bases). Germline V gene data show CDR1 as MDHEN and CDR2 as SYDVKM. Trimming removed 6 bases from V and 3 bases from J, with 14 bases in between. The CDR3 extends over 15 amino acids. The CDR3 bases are TGTGCCAGCAGCGGAGACAGTTTCTACACCGGGGAGCTGTTTTTT. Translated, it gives CASSGDSFYTGELFF.

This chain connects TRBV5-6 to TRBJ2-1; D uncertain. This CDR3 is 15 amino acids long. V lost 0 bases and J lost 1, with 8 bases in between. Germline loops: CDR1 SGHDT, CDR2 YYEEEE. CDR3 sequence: CASSLEAKSYNEQFF. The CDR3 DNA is TGTGCCAGCAGCTTGGAAGCGAAGTCCTACAATGAGCAGTTCTTC.

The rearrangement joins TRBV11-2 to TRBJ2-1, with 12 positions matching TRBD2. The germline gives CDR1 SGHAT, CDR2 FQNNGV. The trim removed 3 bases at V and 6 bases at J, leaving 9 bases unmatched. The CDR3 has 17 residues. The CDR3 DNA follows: TGTGCCAGCAGCTTGCTAGCGGGAGGGTATGGTTTCAATGAGCAGTTCTTC. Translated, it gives CASSLLAGGYGFNEQFF.

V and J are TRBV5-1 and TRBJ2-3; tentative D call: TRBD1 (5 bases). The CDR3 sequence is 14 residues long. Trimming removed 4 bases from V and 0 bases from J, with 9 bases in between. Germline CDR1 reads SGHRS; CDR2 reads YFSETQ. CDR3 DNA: TGCGCCAGCAGCAAGACAGCTAGCACAGATACGCAGTATTTT. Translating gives CASSKTASTDTQYF.

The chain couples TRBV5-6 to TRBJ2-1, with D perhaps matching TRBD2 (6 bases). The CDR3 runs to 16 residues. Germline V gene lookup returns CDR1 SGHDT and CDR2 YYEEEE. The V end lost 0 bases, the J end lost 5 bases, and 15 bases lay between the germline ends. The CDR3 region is CASSLEGTTRNNEQFF. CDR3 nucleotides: TGTGCCAGCAGCTTGGAAGGGACGACTAGGAACAATGAGCAGTTCTTC. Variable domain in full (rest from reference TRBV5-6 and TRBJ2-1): DAGVTQSPTHLIKTRGQQVTLRCSPKSGHDTVSWYQQALGQGPQFIFQYYEEEERQRGNFPDRFSGHQFPNYSSELNVNALLLGDSALYLCASSLEGTTRNNEQFFGPGTRLTVL.

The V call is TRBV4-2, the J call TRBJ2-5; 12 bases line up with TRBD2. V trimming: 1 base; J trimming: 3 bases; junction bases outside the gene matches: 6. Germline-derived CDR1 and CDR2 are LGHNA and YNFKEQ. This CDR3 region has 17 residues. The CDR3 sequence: CASSQGLAGVKEETQYF. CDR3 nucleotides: TGTGCCAGCAGCCAAGGACTAGCGGGAGTTAAAGAAGAGACCCAGTACTTC.

The CDR3 spells CASVRTGTDGQPQHF. In nucleotides, the CDR3 is TGTGCCAGCGTGAGGACAGGGACTGACGGACAGCCCCAGCATTTT. The gene calls are TRBV6-1 and TRBJ1-5, with 8 bases aligning to TRBD1. CDR3 length: 15 amino acids. Losses at the gene ends were 8 bases for V and 7 bases for J; bases not matched to a gene: 13. CDR1 and CDR2 (germline): MNHNS, SASEGT.

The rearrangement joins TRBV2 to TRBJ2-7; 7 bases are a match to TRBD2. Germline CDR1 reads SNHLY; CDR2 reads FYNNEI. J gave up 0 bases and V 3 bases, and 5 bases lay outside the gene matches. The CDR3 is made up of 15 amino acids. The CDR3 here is CASSDKRDLSYEQYF. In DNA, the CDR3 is TGTGCCAGCAGTGACAAGCGGGACCTCTCCTACGAGCAGTACTTC.

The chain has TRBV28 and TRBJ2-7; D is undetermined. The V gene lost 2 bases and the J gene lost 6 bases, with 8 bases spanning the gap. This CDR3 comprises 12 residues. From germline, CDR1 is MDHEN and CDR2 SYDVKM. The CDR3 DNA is TGTGCCAGCAGTTTAGCCCAGCGCGAGCAGTACTTC. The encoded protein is CASSLAQREQYF.

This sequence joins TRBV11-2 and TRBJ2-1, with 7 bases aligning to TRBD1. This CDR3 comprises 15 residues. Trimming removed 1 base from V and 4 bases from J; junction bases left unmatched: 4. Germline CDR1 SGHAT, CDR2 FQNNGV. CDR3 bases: TGTGCCAGCAGCTTAGGAGGGGGCAGGTACAATGAGCAGTTCTTC. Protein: CASSLGGGRYNEQFF.

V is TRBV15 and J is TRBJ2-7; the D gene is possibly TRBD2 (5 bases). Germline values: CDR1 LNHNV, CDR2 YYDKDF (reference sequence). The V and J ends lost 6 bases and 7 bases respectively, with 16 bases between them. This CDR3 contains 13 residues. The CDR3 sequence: CATRPEGVWEQYF. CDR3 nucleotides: TGTGCCACCAGGCCTGAGGGAGTTTGGGAGCAGTACTTC.

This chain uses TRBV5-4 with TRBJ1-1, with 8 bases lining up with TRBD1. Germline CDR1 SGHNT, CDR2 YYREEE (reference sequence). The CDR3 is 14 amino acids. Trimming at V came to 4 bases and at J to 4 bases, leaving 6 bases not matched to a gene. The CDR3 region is CASSPQDRATEAFF. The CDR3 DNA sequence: TGTGCCAGCAGCCCCCAGGACAGGGCCACTGAAGCTTTCTTT.

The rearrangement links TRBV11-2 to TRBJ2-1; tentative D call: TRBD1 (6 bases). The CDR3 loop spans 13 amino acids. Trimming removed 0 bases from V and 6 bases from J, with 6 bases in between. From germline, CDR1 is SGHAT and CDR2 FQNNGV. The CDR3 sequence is CASSLDRGNEQFF. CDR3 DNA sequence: TGTGCCAGCAGCTTAGACAGGGGCAATGAGCAGTTCTTC.

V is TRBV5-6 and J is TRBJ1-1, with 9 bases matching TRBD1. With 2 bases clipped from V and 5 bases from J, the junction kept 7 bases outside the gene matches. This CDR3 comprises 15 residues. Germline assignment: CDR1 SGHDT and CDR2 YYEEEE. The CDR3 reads CASSFGTGSRTEAFF. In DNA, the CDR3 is TGTGCCAGCAGCTTTGGGACAGGGAGTAGGACTGAAGCTTTCTTT.

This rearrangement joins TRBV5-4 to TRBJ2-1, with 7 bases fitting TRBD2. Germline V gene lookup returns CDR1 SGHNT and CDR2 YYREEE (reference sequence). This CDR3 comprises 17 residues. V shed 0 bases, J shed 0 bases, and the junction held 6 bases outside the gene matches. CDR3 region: CASSLGGGSSSYNEQFF. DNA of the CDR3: TGTGCCAGCAGCTTGGGTGGCGGGAGTAGCTCCTACAATGAGCAGTTCTTC.

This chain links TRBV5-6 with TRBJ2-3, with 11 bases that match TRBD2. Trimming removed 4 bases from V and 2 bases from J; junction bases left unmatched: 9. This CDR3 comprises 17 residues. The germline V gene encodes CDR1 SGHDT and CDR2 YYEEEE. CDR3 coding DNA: TGTGCCAGCAGCAGCAGTCCGGGACTAGCGGACACAGATACGCAGTATTTT. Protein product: CASSSSPGLADTDTQYF.

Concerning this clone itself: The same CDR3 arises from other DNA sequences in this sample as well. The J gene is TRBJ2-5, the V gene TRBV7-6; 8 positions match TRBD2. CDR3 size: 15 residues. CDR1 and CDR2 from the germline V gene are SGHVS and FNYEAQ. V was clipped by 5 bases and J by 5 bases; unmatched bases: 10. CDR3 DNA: TGTGCCAGCAGCCTAGGGACGGGCGGGGGGGAGACCCAGTACTTC. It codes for CASSLGTGGGETQYF.

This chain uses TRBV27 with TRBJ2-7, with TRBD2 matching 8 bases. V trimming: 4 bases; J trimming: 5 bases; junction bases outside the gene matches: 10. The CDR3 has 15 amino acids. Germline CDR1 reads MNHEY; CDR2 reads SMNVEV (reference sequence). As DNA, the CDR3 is TGTGCCAGCAGTTCCCTACTAGCGGAGGGCCACGAGCAGTACTTC. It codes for CASSSLLAEGHEQYF.

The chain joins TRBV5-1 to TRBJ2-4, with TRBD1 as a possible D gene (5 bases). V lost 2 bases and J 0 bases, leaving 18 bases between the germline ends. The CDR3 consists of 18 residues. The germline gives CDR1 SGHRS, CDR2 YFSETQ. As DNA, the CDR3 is TGCGCCAGCAGCTTTTTGGGGTCGGACACCTTAGCCAAAAACATTCAGTACTTC. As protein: CASSFLGSDTLAKNIQYF.